This TCR beta chain appears in the sequencing data of a study of tumor and adjacent non-tumor tissue in lung cancer. Findings and limits, study-wide: Tumor tissue had significantly higher TCR diversity than normal lung.

A modified ARM-PCR protocol with three rounds of nested PCR amplified TCRbeta. In TCRdb, the multiplex PCR reads were re-called with MiXCR into one record per CDR3 protein. This table holds about 67,000 distinct CDR3 sequences, 76% found once. This clonotype was found a few times. The antigen is unknown. The CDR3 end shows no conserved phenylalanine or tryptophan, and so a read error is likely. No cell sorting was done before RNA was extracted from the tissue. This non-tumor lung sample came from over 3 cm beyond the tumor edge. The receptor comes from a man between 60 and 70 years old with non-small cell lung cancer. Sequencing was performed on distant non-tumor lung tissue.

The CDR3 is CASSDGGNLYEQYY. CDR3 bases: TGCGCCAGCAGTGACGGAGGGAACCTCTACGAGCAGTACTAC. The V gene is TRBV10-2, the J gene TRBJ2-7; TRBD2 is a possible D gene (6 bases). This CDR3 has 14 amino acids. Germline-derived CDR1 and CDR2 are WSHSY and SAAADI. Trimming stripped 3 bases from V and 3 bases from J, with 12 bases between.